This TCR beta chain was recorded in a study of shared clonotypes between healthy human individuals. Looking at the study overall: Donors had three CD4 naive, three CD4 memory, two CD8 naive and one CD8 memory plate apiece.

Healthy adults negative for HIV, lacking recent acute infections or vaccinations, served as donors. Deletions cut 4 bases from V and 9 bases from J, with 13 bases between. Germline assignment: CDR1 SGHDN and CDR2 FVKESK. CDR3 length equals 13 residues. Findings of the study overall: Some naive CD4 clonotypes, roughly 4.5%, turned up in common across a handful of donors.

To note about this clone: Its antigen is still unknown.

Profiled with immunoSEQ multiplex PCR; TCRdb holds only in-frame clones, not every one. The sample consists of fewer than 200,000 clones, approximately 61% of them appearing once. The sequenced sample was memory CD4+ T cells sorted from blood. Subset reported: CD45RA-negative fraction. This chain uses TRBV14 with TRBJ2-1; D remains ambiguous. The TCR originated in a man between 25 and 39 years old in good health. The CDR3 coding sequence is TGTGCCAGCAGCCGAGCCCCGAGTAGTGAGCAGTTCTTC. Amino acids: CASSRAPSSEQFF.